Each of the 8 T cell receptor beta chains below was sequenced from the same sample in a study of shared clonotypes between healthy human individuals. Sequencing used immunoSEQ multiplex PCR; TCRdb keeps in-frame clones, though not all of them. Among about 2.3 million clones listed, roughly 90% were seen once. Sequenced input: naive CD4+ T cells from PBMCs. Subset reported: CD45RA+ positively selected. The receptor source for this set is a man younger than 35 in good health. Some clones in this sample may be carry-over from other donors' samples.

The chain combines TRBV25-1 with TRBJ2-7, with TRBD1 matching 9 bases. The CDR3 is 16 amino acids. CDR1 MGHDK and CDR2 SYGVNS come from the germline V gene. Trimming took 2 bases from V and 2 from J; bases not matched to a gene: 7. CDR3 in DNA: TGTGCCAGCAGTGAAGCGAGGGGGGACAGGGCCTACGAGCAGTACTTC. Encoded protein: CASSEARGDRAYEQYF.

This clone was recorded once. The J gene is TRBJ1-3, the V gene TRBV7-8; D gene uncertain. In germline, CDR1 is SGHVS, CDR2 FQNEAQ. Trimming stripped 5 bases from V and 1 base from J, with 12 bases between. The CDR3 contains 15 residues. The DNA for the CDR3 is TGTGCCAGCAGCCCAGAGAGCTCTTCTGGAAACACCATATATTTT. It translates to CASSPESSSGNTIYF.

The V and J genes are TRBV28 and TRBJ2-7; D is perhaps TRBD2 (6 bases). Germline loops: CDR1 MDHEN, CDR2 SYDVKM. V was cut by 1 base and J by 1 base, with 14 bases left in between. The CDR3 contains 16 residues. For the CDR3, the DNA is TGTGCCAGCAGTTTATTGTCGGCGGGATCGTCCTACGAGCAGTACTTC. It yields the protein CASSLLSAGSSYEQYF. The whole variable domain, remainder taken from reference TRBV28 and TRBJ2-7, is DVKVTQSSRYLVKRTGEKVFLECVQDMDHENMFWYRQDPGLGLRLIYFSYDVKMKEKGDIPEGYSVSREKKERFSLILESASTNQTSMYLCASSLLSAGSSYEQYFGPGTRLTVT.

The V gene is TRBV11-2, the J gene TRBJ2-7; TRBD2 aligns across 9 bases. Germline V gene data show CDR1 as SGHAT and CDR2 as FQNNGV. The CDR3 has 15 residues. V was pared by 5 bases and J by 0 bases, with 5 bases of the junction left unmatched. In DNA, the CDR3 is TGTGCCAGCAGCCCGACTAGCGGAAACTCCTACGAGCAGTACTTC. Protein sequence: CASSPTSGNSYEQYF.

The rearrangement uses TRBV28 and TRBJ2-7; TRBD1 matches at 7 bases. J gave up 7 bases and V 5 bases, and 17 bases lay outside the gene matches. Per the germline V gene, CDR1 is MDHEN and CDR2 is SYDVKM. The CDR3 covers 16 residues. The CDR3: CASSPPPGQSPREQYF. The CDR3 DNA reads TGTGCCAGCAGTCCCCCCCCGGGACAGTCCCCTAGGGAGCAGTACTTC.

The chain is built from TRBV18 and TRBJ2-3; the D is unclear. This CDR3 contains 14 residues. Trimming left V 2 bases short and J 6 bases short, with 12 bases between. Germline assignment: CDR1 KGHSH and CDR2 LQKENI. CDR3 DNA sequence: TGTGCCAGCTCACCAGTGGGCGATGCGGATACGCAGTATTTT. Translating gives CASSPVGDADTQYF.

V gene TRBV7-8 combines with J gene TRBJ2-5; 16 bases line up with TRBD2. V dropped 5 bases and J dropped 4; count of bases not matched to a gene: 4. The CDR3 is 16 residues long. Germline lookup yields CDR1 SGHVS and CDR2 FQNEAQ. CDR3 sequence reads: CASSPGTSGRVETQYF. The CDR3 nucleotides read TGTGCCAGCAGCCCCGGGACTAGCGGGAGGGTAGAGACCCAGTACTTC. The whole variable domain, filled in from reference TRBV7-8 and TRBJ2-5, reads GAGVSQSPRYKVAKRGQDVALRCDPISGHVSLFWYQQALGQGPEFLTYFQNEAQLDKSGLPSDRFFAERPEGSVSTLKIQRTQQEDSAVYLCASSPGTSGRVETQYFGPGTRLLVL.

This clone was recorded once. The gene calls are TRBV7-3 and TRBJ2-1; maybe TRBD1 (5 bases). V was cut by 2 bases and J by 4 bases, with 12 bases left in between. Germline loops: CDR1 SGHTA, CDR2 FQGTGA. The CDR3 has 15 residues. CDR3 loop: CASSLFRGSYNEQFF. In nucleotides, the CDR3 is TGTGCCAGCAGCTTATTTAGGGGTTCGTACAATGAGCAGTTCTTC.